This T cell receptor beta chain originates from a study of blood T cell repertoires in COVID-19. Study-level background: The analysed material was cDNA or gDNA that came from T cells, B-cell-depleted T cells, or PBMCs.

Those enrolled, adults aged roughly 18 to 95 years, came from fewer than 25 US areas. Trimming pared 1 base from V and 9 bases from J, leaving 9 bases between. This CDR3 is built from 13 residues. CDR1 is KGHDR, CDR2 SFDVKD, per germline. As originally analysed: Quantification of nucleated cells was approximated via reference gene primer amplification. Sequenced by immunoSEQ multiplex PCR; TCRdb stores in-frame clones only, minus some. The DNA was the basis for D and trimming; V, J and clone size are from that table. The repertoire holds some 330,000 clones, with around 90% as singletons. The chain recombines TRBV24-1 with TRBJ2-1; weak D call: TRBD2 (6 bases). The sequenced sample was PBMCs or T cells enriched from blood (not recorded which). The receptor comes from a man aged 30 to 39 who had recovered from COVID-19. CDR3 coding DNA: TGTGCCACCAGTGATTTAGGAGGGACTGAGCAGTTCTTC. It translates to CATSDLGGTEQFF.